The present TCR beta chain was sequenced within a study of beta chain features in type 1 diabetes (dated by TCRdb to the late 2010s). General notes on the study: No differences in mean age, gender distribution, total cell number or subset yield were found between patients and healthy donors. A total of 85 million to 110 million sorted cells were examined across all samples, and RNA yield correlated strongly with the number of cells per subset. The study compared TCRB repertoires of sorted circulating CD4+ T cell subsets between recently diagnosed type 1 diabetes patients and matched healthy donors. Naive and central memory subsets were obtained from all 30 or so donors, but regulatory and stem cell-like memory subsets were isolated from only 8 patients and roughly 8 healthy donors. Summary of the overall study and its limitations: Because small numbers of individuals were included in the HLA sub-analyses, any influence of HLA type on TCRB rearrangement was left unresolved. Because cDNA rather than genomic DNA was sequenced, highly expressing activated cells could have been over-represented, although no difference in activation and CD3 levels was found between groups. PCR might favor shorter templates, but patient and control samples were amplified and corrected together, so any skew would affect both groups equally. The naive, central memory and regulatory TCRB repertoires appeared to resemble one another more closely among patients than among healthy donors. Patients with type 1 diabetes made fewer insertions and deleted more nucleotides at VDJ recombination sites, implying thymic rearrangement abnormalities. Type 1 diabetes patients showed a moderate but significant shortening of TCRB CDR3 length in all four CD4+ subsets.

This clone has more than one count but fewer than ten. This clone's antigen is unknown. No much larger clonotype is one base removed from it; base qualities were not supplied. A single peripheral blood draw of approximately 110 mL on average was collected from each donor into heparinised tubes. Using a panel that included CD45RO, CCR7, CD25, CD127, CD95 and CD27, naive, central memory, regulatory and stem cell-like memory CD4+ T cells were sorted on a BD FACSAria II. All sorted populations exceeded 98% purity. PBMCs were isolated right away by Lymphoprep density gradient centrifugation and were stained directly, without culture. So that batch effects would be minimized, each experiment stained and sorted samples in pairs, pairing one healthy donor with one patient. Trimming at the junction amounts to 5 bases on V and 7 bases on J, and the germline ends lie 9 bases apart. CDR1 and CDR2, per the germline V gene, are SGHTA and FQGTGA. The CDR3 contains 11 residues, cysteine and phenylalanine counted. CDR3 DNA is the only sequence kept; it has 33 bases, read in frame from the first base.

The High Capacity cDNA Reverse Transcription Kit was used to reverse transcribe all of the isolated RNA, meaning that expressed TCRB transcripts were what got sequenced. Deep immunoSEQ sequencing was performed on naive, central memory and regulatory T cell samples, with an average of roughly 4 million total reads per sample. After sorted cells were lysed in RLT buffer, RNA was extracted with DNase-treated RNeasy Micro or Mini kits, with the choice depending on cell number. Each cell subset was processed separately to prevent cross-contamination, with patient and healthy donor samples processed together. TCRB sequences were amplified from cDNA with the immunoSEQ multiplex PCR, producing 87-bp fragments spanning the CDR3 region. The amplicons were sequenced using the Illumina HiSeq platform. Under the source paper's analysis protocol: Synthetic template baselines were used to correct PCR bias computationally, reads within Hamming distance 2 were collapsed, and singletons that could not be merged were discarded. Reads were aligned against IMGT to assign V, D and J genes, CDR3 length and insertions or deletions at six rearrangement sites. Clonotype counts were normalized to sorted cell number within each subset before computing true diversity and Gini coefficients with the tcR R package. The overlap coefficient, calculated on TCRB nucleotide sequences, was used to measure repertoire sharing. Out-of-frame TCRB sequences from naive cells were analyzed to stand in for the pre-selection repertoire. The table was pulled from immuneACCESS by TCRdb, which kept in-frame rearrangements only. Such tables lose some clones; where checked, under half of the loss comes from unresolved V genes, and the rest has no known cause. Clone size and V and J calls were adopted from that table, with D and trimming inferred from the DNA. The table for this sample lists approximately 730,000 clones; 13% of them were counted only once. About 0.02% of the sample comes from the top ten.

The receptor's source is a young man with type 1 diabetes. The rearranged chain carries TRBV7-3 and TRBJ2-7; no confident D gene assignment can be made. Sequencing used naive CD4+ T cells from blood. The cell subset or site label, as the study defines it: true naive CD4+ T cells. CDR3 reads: CASSPSNEQYF. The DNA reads TGTGCCAGCAGCCCCTCGAATGAGCAGTACTTC.